The clone carrying this T cell receptor (beta chain) showed up many times. The source of the sample is a study of T-cell reconstitution after alpha-beta-depleted transplantation in children. Library preparation (for TCRbeta) was performed with unique molecular identifiers. TCRdb independently ran MiXCR on the PCR reads; one entry per CDR3 protein. The sample shows nearly 550,000 distinct CDR3 sequences, about 16% of them seen only once. With 3 bases removed from V and 4 bases from J, the gap between germline ends came to 6 bases. CDR1 and CDR2 (germline): SGDLS, YYNGEE. This CDR3 has 12 amino acids. This specimen was PBMCs from the stem cell graft donor, taken from the stem cell graft. This TCR came from a human donor who donated a stem cell graft to a child with acute lymphoblastic leukemia. The rearrangement uses TRBV9 and TRBJ2-3; no clear D. CDR3 sequence: CASSGLSDTQYF. CDR3 in DNA: TGTGCCAGCAGCGGCCTCTCAGATACGCAGTATTTT.